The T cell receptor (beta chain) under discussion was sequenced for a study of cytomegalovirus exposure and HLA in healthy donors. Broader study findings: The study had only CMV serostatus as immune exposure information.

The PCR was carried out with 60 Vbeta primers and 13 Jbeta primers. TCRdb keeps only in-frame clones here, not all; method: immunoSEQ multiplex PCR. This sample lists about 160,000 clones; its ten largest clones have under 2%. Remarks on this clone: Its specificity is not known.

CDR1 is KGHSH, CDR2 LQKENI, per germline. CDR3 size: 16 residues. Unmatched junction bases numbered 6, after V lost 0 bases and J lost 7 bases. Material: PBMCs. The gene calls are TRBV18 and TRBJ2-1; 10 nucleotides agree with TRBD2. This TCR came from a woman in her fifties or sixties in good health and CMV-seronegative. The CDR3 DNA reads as TGTGCCAGCTCACCACCGAGCGGGGGGGCGAGTAATGAGCAGTTCTTC. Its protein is CASSPPSGGASNEQFF.